These 4 T cell receptor beta chains share one sample of origin, sequenced in a study of post-analysis software for immune sequencing data. Findings and caveats of the study: In patients, TRBV5-6, TRBV5-1 and TRBV20-1 belonged to roughly five TRBV segments found more frequently than in controls.

These receptors are not linked to any known antigen. Tagging with unique molecular identifiers was a feature of the TCR beta cDNA libraries. TCRdb ran MiXCR on the PCR reads and lists one entry per CDR3 protein. The top ten hold 10% to 12% of the sample, which has 600,000 to 750,000 distinct CDR3 sequences, 55% to 70% seen once. Sequencing used blood. These receptors came from a girl aged 2-10 years with multiple sclerosis.

The CDR3 reads CASSLWGEDGYTF. CDR3 bases: TGTGCCAGCAGTTTGTGGGGTGAAGATGGCTACACCTTC. The chain uses TRBV12-3 or TRBV12-4 and TRBJ1-2, with unresolved D. Trimming left V 3 bases short and J 6 bases short, with 11 bases between. This CDR3 spans 13 amino acids.

V gene TRBV20-1 combines with J gene TRBJ2-5; 10 bases agree with TRBD2. CDR3 length equals 15 residues. Trimming cost V 6 bases and J 5 bases; bases outside gene matches: 12. Germline CDR1 reads DFQATT; CDR2 reads SNEGSKA (reference sequence). The CDR3 spells CSAPSSGGAEETQYF. DNA of the CDR3: TGCAGTGCCCCCTCGAGCGGGGGGGCCGAGGAGACCCAGTACTTC.

The gene calls are TRBV20-1 and TRBJ2-5; D gene ambiguous. V was shortened by 5 bases and J by 4 bases, with 14 bases between the two germline ends. This CDR3 has 13 residues. Germline V lookup: CDR1 DFQATT, CDR2 SNEGSKA (reference sequence). CDR3 DNA: TGCAGTGCTCCCGGAAACTTTCGAGAGACCCAGTACTTC. The encoded protein is CSAPGNFRETQYF.

This sequence joins TRBV20-1 and TRBJ1-5, with no clear D. CDR3 size: 14 residues. Germline V lookup: CDR1 DFQATT, CDR2 SNEGSKA (reference sequence). V lost 1 base and J lost 2, with 9 bases in between. In DNA form, the CDR3 reads TGCAGTGCTAGAGTCATCCGAGGCAATCAGCCCCAGCATTTT. Protein sequence: CSARVIRGNQPQHF.